This T cell receptor (beta chain) was obtained from a study of control samples from healthy donors and cancer patients. Method: immunoSEQ multiplex PCR; TCRdb's copy keeps in-frame clones and lacks some. The sample records 140,000 to 150,000 clones, around 90% being singletons. The V gene's germline CDR1 is LNHDA and CDR2 SQIVND (reference sequence). With 4 bases removed from V and 5 bases from J, the gap between germline ends came to 10 bases. The CDR3 consists of 13 residues. Sequenced material: blood. The source of this sequence is a man aged 25 to 40 in good health. The chain joins TRBV19 to TRBJ2-3; no clear D. The CDR3: CASSTGVVDTQYF. CDR3 in DNA: TGTGCCAGTAGTACTGGGGTGGTAGATACGCAGTATTTT.